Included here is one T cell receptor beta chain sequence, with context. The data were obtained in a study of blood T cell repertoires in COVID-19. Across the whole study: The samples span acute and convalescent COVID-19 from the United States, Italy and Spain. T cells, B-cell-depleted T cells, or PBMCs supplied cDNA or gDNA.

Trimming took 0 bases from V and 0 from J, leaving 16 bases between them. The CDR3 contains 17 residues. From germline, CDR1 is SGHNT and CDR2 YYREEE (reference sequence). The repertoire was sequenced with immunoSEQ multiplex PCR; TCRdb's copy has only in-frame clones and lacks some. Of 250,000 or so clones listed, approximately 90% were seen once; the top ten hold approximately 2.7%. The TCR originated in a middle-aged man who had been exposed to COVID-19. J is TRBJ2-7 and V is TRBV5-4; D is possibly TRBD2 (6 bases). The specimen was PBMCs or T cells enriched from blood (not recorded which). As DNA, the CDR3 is TGTGCCAGCAGCTTGGGGGGTGAGGGACTTCTCTCCTACGAGCAGTACTTC. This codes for CASSLGGEGLLSYEQYF.